The next 10 T cell receptor beta chains were all read from a single sample in a study of shared clonotypes between healthy human individuals (dated by TCRdb to 2020 to 2021). The method behind the library was the immunoSEQ multiplex PCR assay. Not all clones reach the TCRdb copy of this immuneACCESS table, which keeps in-frame sequences only. Checked studies attribute under half of the gap to unresolved V genes and leave the rest unexplained. Here the sample has about 1,900,000 clones; approximately 94% occur a single time. The ten most abundant clones make up around 1% of the sample. CD8 naive samples were obtained by positive selection for CCR7 among CD45RO-negative cells, yielding a CD45RA+CCR7+ population from which TemRA cells were excluded. The source material was naive CD8+ T cells sorted from blood. Reading the label with the study, this specimen's cell subset or site is: CD45RA+CCR7+. The source of these receptors is a man aged 18 to 35 in good health.

This clone has a single count. This chain uses TRBV7-9 with TRBJ2-3, with TRBD2 matching 7 bases. Germline V CDR1 and CDR2: SEHNR, FQNEAQ (reference sequence). The CDR3 has 13 amino acids. Losses at the gene ends were 5 bases for V and 4 bases for J; bases not matched to a gene: 3. In DNA form, the CDR3 reads TGTGCCAGCAGCGATGCGGGAGCAGATACGCAGTATTTT. Translated: CASSDAGADTQYF.

The chain combines TRBV19 with TRBJ1-2; TRBD1 aligns across 7 bases. The germline CDR1 and CDR2 sequences are LNHDA and SQIVND (reference sequence). V lost 4 bases, J lost 4 bases, and 6 bases stayed unmatched. The CDR3 loop spans 14 amino acids. The CDR3 region has the DNA TGTGCCAGTAGTAAGACAGGGAGCCCCTATGGCTACACCTTC. Its protein product is CASSKTGSPYGYTF.

The chain carries TRBV6-6 and TRBJ1-3; D gene unclear. V was shortened by 2 bases and J by 2 bases, with 10 bases between the two germline ends. The germline gives CDR1 MNHNY, CDR2 SVGAGI (reference sequence). The CDR3 extends over 15 amino acids. CDR3 region: CASSYAGDTGNTIYF. The CDR3 region has the DNA TGTGCCAGCAGTTACGCCGGGGATACTGGAAACACCATATATTTT.

This chain links TRBV4-1 with TRBJ1-3; no firm D call. Trimming stripped 3 bases from V and 3 bases from J, with 3 bases between. The V gene's germline CDR1 is MGHRA and CDR2 YSYEKL. CDR3 length: 12 amino acids. The CDR3 bases are TGCGCCAGCAGCCAGTATGGAAACACCATATATTTT. Encoded protein: CASSQYGNTIYF.

The DNA of the CDR3 is TGTGCCAGCAGATCGAAAGCGGGAGTAGTGGAAGAGCAGTACTTC. The encoded protein is CASRSKAGVVEEQYF. This chain connects TRBV6-5 to TRBJ2-7; TRBD2 aligns across 8 bases. V was pared by 6 bases and J by 7 bases, with 14 bases of the junction left unmatched. Germline V gene sequence: CDR1 MNHEY, CDR2 SVGAGI. The CDR3 spans 15 residues.

The rearrangement joins TRBV6-6 to TRBJ1-5; D remains ambiguous. Germline CDR1 is MNHNY and CDR2 is SVGAGI (reference sequence). This CDR3 region has 12 residues. Trimming stripped 6 bases from V and 3 bases from J, with 6 bases between. Here the CDR3 reads CASSPTNQPQHF. CDR3 DNA: TGTGCCAGCAGCCCGACCAATCAGCCCCAGCATTTT.

The chain has TRBV5-1 and TRBJ2-7; maybe TRBD2 (5 bases). Germline V lookup: CDR1 SGHRS, CDR2 YFSETQ. The CDR3 has 13 amino acids. Trimming shortened V by 5 bases and J by 0 bases, and 9 bases separated the two germline ends. The CDR3 bases are TGCGCCAGCAGTGCGGGCCTCTCCTACGAGCAGTACTTC. Its protein product is CASSAGLSYEQYF.

This chain links TRBV7-8 with TRBJ2-7; 7 bases align to TRBD1. The CDR3 spans 16 residues. The germline V gene encodes CDR1 SGHVS and CDR2 FQNEAQ. The junction had 13 bases not matched to a gene; V was cut back by 5 bases and J by 3 bases. The CDR3 DNA sequence: TGTGCCAGCAGCCCTTGGACCGAGGGGGCTTTCTACGAGCAGTACTTC. Translation: CASSPWTEGAFYEQYF. Variable domain in full (rest from reference TRBV7-8 and TRBJ2-7): GAGVSQSPRYKVAKRGQDVALRCDPISGHVSLFWYQQALGQGPEFLTYFQNEAQLDKSGLPSDRFFAERPEGSVSTLKIQRTQQEDSAVYLCASSPWTEGAFYEQYFGPGTRLTVT.

V and J are TRBV6-1 and TRBJ2-7; 11 positions agree with TRBD2. Per germline, CDR1 MNHNS and CDR2 SASEGT. V was pared by 2 bases and J by 3 bases, with 9 bases of the junction left unmatched. This CDR3 has 17 residues. The CDR3 sequence is CASSEKSSGRGFYEQYF. The CDR3 DNA reads TGTGCCAGCAGTGAAAAGAGTAGCGGGAGGGGCTTCTACGAGCAGTACTTC.

In its sample, this clone was seen once. The rearrangement joins TRBV7-9 to TRBJ1-4; a weak D match, TRBD1 (5 bases). This CDR3 region has 15 residues. V lost 6 bases, J lost 3 bases, and 14 bases lay in between. The germline gives CDR1 SEHNR, CDR2 FQNEAQ (reference sequence). CDR3 residues: CASRPGTVANEKLFF. Here the CDR3 DNA reads TGTGCCAGCAGACCAGGGACGGTGGCTAATGAAAAACTGTTTTTT.